This note documents a single T cell receptor (beta chain) sequence. What it binds is unknown. This sample also contains other DNA sequences that code for the same CDR3. The data are from a study of shared clonotypes between healthy human individuals. Whole-study results and caveats: Larger richness was generally estimated for naive than memory subsets.

Splitting of each subset's genomic DNA was done evenly across several immunoSEQ plates. Authors' methods: Quality scores were absent from the junction-only immunoSEQ sequences, so filtering differed. Profiled with immunoSEQ multiplex PCR; TCRdb holds only in-frame clones, not every one. V and J calls and clone size follow that table, whereas D and trimming were derived from the DNA. Of millions of clones in the sample, about 94% were seen once. Naivety among CD8 cells was defined by CD45RO negativity and positive CCR7 selection, thereby excluding terminally differentiated effector memory CD45RA+ cells. All donors were healthy HIV-negative adults lacking recent acute infections or vaccinations. Material for sequencing was naive CD8+ T cells sorted from blood. The source is a man younger than 30 in good health.

In nucleotides, the CDR3 is TGTGCCCTCGGGACAGGGTCCTACGAGCAGTACTTC. Its translation: CALGTGSYEQYF. This chain links TRBV30 with TRBJ2-7, with TRBD1 matching over 9 bases. In germline, CDR1 is GTSNPN, CDR2 SVGIG (reference sequence). CDR3 length: 12 amino acids. V shed 8 bases, J shed 1 base, and the junction held 3 bases outside the gene matches.